This passage covers 27 T cell receptor beta chains from one sample sequenced in a study of cytotoxic CD8 clonotypes in ibrutinib-treated CLL. Measured with immunoSEQ multiplex PCR; TCRdb has only the in-frame clones, and not every one. The sample holds about 22,000 clones, roughly four fifths seen once. Sequenced material: PBMCs, taken before ibrutinib treatment. All receptors come from a human donor with chronic lymphocytic leukemia.

This sequence joins TRBV6-5 and TRBJ2-3; a weak D match, TRBD2 (7 bases). The CDR3 extends over 15 amino acids. Germline CDR1 is MNHEY and CDR2 is SVGAGI. V was trimmed by 2 bases and J by 4 bases, leaving 13 bases between them. The CDR3 nucleotides are TGTGCCAGCAGTTACAGGGCGGGGGCATCAGATACGCAGTATTTT. Its protein is CASSYRAGASDTQYF.

This chain joins TRBV11-2 and TRBJ2-1, with 8 bases matching TRBD1. J was trimmed by 9 bases and V by 0 bases; bases with no gene match: 10. This CDR3 comprises 16 residues. CDR1 is SGHAT, CDR2 FQNNGV, per germline. The CDR3 here is CASSLDPDREYGEQFF. The CDR3 nucleotides read TGTGCCAGCAGCTTAGACCCGGACAGGGAATACGGTGAGCAGTTCTTC.

This chain joins TRBV9 and TRBJ2-6; 10 nucleotides align to TRBD1. The CDR3 contains 17 residues. Germline trimming cut 7 bases from V and 3 bases from J; bases unmatched to any gene: 10. CDR1 is SGDLS and CDR2 is YYNGEE in the germline V gene. The chain's CDR3 is CASGKTGGAFGANVLTF. Written as DNA, the CDR3 is TGTGCCAGCGGAAAGACAGGGGGCGCTTTTGGGGCCAACGTCCTGACTTTC.

This clone is deemed medium-sized. This chain uses TRBV13 with TRBJ1-3; D uncertain. This CDR3 spans 14 amino acids. Trimming cost V 1 base and J 5 bases, with 9 bases left between them. Germline V lookup: CDR1 PRHDT, CDR2 FYEKMQ (reference sequence). CDR3 loop: CASSLEAQRNTIYF. As DNA, the CDR3 is TGTGCCAGCAGCTTAGAGGCGCAGAGAAACACCATATATTTT.

This chain uses TRBV6-6 with TRBJ1-3; no clear D. This CDR3 contains 11 residues. V was cut by 7 bases and J by 0 bases, with 1 base left in between. Germline lookup yields CDR1 MNHNY and CDR2 SVGAGI (reference sequence). CDR3 protein: CASISGNTIYF. The CDR3 DNA reads TGTGCCAGCATCTCTGGAAACACCATATATTTT.

V gene TRBV11-2 combines with J gene TRBJ2-5, with TRBD1 identical over 8 bases. Germline-derived CDR1 and CDR2 are SGHAT and FQNNGV. This CDR3 comprises 16 residues. The V and J ends lost 5 bases and 5 bases, in that order; junction bases with no gene match: 13. The CDR3 coding sequence is TGTGCCAGCAGCCCCGCACAGGGGGTCCGGGGGGAGACCCAGTACTTC. It encodes CASSPAQGVRGETQYF.

V is TRBV5-4 and J is TRBJ1-3, with D unclear. The V end was cut by 0 bases, the J end by 4 bases, with 8 bases between. CDR3 length: 14 amino acids. Germline V gene data show CDR1 as SGHNT and CDR2 as YYREEE (reference sequence). The CDR3 here is CASSLELSGNTIYF. CDR3 nucleotides: TGTGCCAGCAGCTTGGAGCTTTCCGGAAACACCATATATTTT.

This chain connects TRBV7-3 to TRBJ1-1; D is ambiguous. Trimming stripped 5 bases from V and 4 bases from J, with 11 bases between. The germline gives CDR1 SGHTA, CDR2 FQGTGA. The CDR3 has 13 amino acids. CDR3 in amino acids: CASSPSLTTEAFF. As DNA, the CDR3 is TGTGCCAGCAGCCCCAGTCTAACCACTGAAGCTTTCTTT. Looking up the rest from reference TRBV7-3 and TRBJ1-1 gives the full variable domain: GAGVSQTPSNKVTEKGKYVELRCDPISGHTALYWYRQSLGQGPEFLIYFQGTGAADDSGLPNDRFFAVRPEGSVSTLKIQRTERGDSAVYLCASSPSLTTEAFFGQGTRLTVV.

The V and J genes are TRBV2 and TRBJ2-7; tentatively, D is TRBD1 (5 bases). Deletions cut 3 bases from V and 6 bases from J, with 15 bases between. Germline V gene sequence: CDR1 SNHLY, CDR2 FYNNEI. This CDR3 comprises 14 residues. The CDR3 protein is CASSDRPTALEQYF. Written as DNA, the CDR3 is TGTGCCAGCAGTGACAGGCCGACAGCCCTCGAGCAGTACTTC.

The CDR3 nucleotides are TGTGCCAGCGGCGGTGGTGCGGTGGAGACCCAGTACTTC. Residues: CASGGGAVETQYF. This chain joins TRBV6-6 and TRBJ2-5; D is uncertain. Per germline, CDR1 MNHNY and CDR2 SVGAGI (reference sequence). Trimming removed 8 bases from V and 5 bases from J, with 15 bases in between. The CDR3 covers 13 residues.

CDR3 amino acids: CASRSEGNTIYF. CDR3 nucleotide sequence: TGTGCCAGCAGGAGTGAGGGAAACACCATATATTTT. The gene calls are TRBV6-1 and TRBJ1-3; D call uncertain. There are 12 residues in the CDR3. Trimming removed 6 bases at V and 4 bases at J, with 7 bases between. In germline, CDR1 is MNHNS, CDR2 SASEGT.

The rearrangement joins TRBV29-1 to TRBJ2-7; D is ambiguous. V lost 8 bases, J lost 3 bases, and 8 bases lay in between. The CDR3 is made up of 10 amino acids. CDR1 is SQVTM, CDR2 ANQGSEA, per germline. The CDR3 coding sequence is TGCAGCATTCCCAGCTACGAGCAGTACTTC. Encoded protein: CSIPSYEQYF.

The chain has TRBV27 and TRBJ2-3; 8 bases match TRBD2. The CDR3 sequence is 15 residues long. Looked up from germline, CDR1 is MNHEY and CDR2 is SMNVEV (reference sequence). Trimming took 6 bases from V and 3 from J; bases not matched to a gene: 8. This CDR3 reads CASSLTSGTTDTQYF. CDR3 coding DNA: TGTGCCAGCAGCCTAACTAGCGGAACTACAGATACGCAGTATTTT.

The table lists this clone with a count of one. The chain joins TRBV5-1 to TRBJ2-1; 10 bases are shared with TRBD1. V lost 4 bases, J lost 10 bases, and 5 bases stayed unmatched. CDR1 is SGHRS, CDR2 YFSETQ, per germline. The CDR3 totals 13 residues. The CDR3 here is CASSGDRGREQFF. The CDR3 coding sequence is TGCGCCAGCAGCGGGGACAGGGGCCGCGAGCAGTTCTTC.

The CDR3 protein is CASTRGFTGGQEQFF. In DNA, the CDR3 is TGTGCCAGCACCCGGGGTTTTACAGGAGGGCAGGAGCAGTTCTTC. The chain is built from TRBV5-4 and TRBJ2-1; tentatively, D is TRBD2 (6 bases). V lost 6 bases to trimming and J lost 10 bases, with 23 bases between them. CDR3 length equals 15 residues. Germline CDR1 is SGHNT and CDR2 is YYREEE (reference sequence).

The gene calls are TRBV5-6 and TRBJ2-7, with 11 nucleotides matching TRBD1. Germline assignment: CDR1 SGHDT and CDR2 YYEEEE. The CDR3 totals 18 residues. Germline trimming cut 4 bases from V and 2 bases from J; bases unmatched to any gene: 14. Written as DNA, the CDR3 is TGTGCCAGCAGCCGAGGGACAGGGGGTGACGGTTGGGCCTACGAGCAGTACTTC. Translated: CASSRGTGGDGWAYEQYF.

There are a few counts of this clone. J is TRBJ1-2 and V is TRBV19; no reliable D call. CDR1 and CDR2 from the germline V gene are LNHDA and SQIVND (reference sequence). The V gene lost 3 bases and the J gene lost 3 bases, with 17 bases spanning the gap. This CDR3 spans 16 amino acids. CDR3 nucleotides: TGTGCCAGTAGTATCGTTGATTCCCGAGATTACTATGGCTACACCTTC. This gives the protein CASSIVDSRDYYGYTF.

This clone came up once. The genes are TRBV25-1 and TRBJ1-1; D uncertain. Trimming shortened V by 4 bases and J by 0 bases, and 9 bases separated the two germline ends. The CDR3 length is 14 residues. Germline CDR1 reads MGHDK; CDR2 reads SYGVNS. CDR3 residues: CASSGLGLNTEAFF. The CDR3 DNA follows: TGTGCCAGCAGTGGGCTGGGGTTGAACACTGAAGCTTTCTTT. Drawing the rest from reference TRBV25-1 and TRBJ1-1, the complete variable domain is EADIYQTPRYLVIGTGKKITLECSQTMGHDKMYWYQQDPGMELHLIHYSYGVNSTEKGDLSSESTVSRIRTEHFPLTLESARPSHTSQYLCASSGLGLNTEAFFGQGTRLTVV.

This chain's CDR3 is CASSPRDTGELFF. CDR3 nucleotides: TGTGCCAGCAGCCCCCGGGACACCGGGGAGCTGTTTTTT. The rearrangement joins TRBV11-3 to TRBJ2-2; no clear D gene. The CDR3 length is 13 residues. V was clipped by 5 bases and J by 3 bases, with 7 bases between them. In germline, CDR1 is SGHNT, CDR2 YENEEA.

The chain combines TRBV7-8 with TRBJ2-1; tentatively, D is TRBD1 (5 bases). The CDR3 covers 12 residues. V was shortened by 7 bases and J by 8 bases, with 12 bases between the two germline ends. Germline CDR1 SGHVS, CDR2 FQNEAQ. The DNA for the CDR3 is TGTGCCAGCAAATCCAGGGTCGATGAGCAGTTCTTC. It yields the protein CASKSRVDEQFF.

There are a few counts of this clone. This chain links TRBV10-1 with TRBJ1-5; D remains unclear. This CDR3 contains 12 residues. Germline loops: CDR1 WNHNN, CDR2 SYGVQD (reference sequence). With 0 bases removed from V and 9 bases from J, the gap between germline ends came to 6 bases. CDR3 bases: TGCGCCAGCAGTGAGTCCGGCCTGCCCCAGCATTTT. Its translation: CASSESGLPQHF.

The V and J genes are TRBV14 and TRBJ1-2; tentatively, D is TRBD1 (5 bases). Trimming removed 1 base at V and 8 bases at J, with 11 bases between. Germline V gene sequence: CDR1 SGHDN, CDR2 FVKESK. CDR3 length: 13 residues. Here the CDR3 DNA reads TGTGCCAGCAGCCAAGTCAGGGCGGAAGGCTACACCTTC. Its translation is CASSQVRAEGYTF.

This chain connects TRBV27 to TRBJ1-3, with D maybe TRBD1 (6 bases). V was clipped by 5 bases and J by 6 bases, with 11 bases between them. The germline V gene has CDR1 MNHEY and CDR2 SMNVEV (reference sequence). This CDR3 region has 13 residues. CDR3 protein: CASSKPGENTIYF. The CDR3 DNA sequence: TGTGCCAGCAGTAAACCAGGGGAAAACACCATATATTTT.

Only one count was recorded for this clone. This sequence joins TRBV2 and TRBJ2-1, with 13 positions matching TRBD2. Germline lookup yields CDR1 SNHLY and CDR2 FYNNEI. The CDR3 totals 14 residues. Unmatched junction bases numbered 6, after V lost 8 bases and J lost 8 bases. This CDR3 reads CASSGLAGRDEQFF. DNA for the CDR3: TGTGCCAGCTCGGGACTAGCGGGAAGAGATGAGCAGTTCTTC.

This chain links TRBV12-5 with TRBJ1-5; maybe TRBD1 (5 bases). CDR3 length: 16 amino acids. Germline V CDR1 and CDR2: LGHNT, FRNRAP. Trimming cost V 7 bases and J 0 bases, with 16 bases left between them. This CDR3 reads CASAKGAVNSNQPQHF. In DNA, the CDR3 is TGTGCTAGTGCCAAAGGGGCAGTAAATAGCAATCAGCCCCAGCATTTT.

The rearrangement joins TRBV7-6 to TRBJ2-7; TRBD2 matches 7 bases. Germline CDR1 is SGHVS and CDR2 is FNYEAQ. V lost 5 bases, J lost 2 bases, and 9 bases stayed unmatched. The CDR3 loop spans 15 amino acids. The DNA for the CDR3 is TGTGCCAGCAGCCACCAATCTGCGGGGGCCTACGAGCAGTACTTC. Protein sequence: CASSHQSAGAYEQYF.

This rearrangement joins TRBV30 to TRBJ1-1, with TRBD1 as a possible D gene (5 bases). CDR1 is GTSNPN and CDR2 is SVGIG in the germline V gene (reference sequence). The length of the CDR3 is 13 residues. V lost 3 bases, J lost 5 bases, and 13 bases lay in between. The CDR3 here is CAWRGDGGTEAFF. The CDR3 DNA follows: TGTGCCTGGAGGGGGGACGGTGGAACTGAAGCTTTCTTT.